Below are 2 T cell receptor beta chains sequenced from a single sample in a study of graft-versus-host responses after intestinal transplantation. Repertoires were generated with immunoSEQ multiplex PCR, while TCRdb's copy carries only in-frame clones and drops some. The sample includes tens of thousands of clones, around 90% of them seen just once. The input for sequencing was bone marrow, taken approximately 740 days after intestinal transplantation. All receptors derive from a human patient who received an intestinal transplant, so some T cells may come from the graft donor.

The genes are TRBV5-1 and TRBJ2-7; perhaps TRBD2 as D (5 bases). The V gene's germline CDR1 is SGHRS and CDR2 YFSETQ. V lost 7 bases to trimming and J lost 3 bases, with 14 bases between them. This CDR3 region has 13 residues. CDR3 sequence: CASRLPGNYEQYF. CDR3 nucleotides: TGCGCCAGCCGACTTCCGGGAAACTACGAGCAGTACTTC.

This clone was counted once. This rearrangement joins TRBV7-3 to TRBJ2-1; 8 nucleotides agree with TRBD2. V was clipped by 5 bases and J by 5 bases; unmatched bases: 14. From germline, CDR1 is SGHTA and CDR2 FQGTGA. The CDR3 length is 17 residues. CDR3 region: CASSVTSGGGGNNEQFF. The CDR3 coding sequence is TGTGCCAGCAGCGTCACTAGCGGTGGCGGGGGAAACAATGAGCAGTTCTTC.